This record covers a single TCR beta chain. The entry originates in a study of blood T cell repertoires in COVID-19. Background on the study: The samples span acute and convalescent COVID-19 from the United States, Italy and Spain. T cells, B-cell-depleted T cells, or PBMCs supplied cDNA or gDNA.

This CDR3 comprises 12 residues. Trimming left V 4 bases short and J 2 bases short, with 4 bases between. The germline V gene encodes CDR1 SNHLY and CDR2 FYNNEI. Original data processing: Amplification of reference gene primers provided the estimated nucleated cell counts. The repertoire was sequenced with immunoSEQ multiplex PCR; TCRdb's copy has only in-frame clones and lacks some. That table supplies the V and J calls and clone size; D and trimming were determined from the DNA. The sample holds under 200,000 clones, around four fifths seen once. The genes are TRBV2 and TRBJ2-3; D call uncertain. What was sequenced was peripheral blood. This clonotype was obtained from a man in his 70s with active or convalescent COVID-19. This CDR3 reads CASSVYTDTQYF. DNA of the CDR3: TGTGCCAGCAGTGTTTACACAGATACGCAGTATTTT.